In its sample, the clone carrying this T cell receptor (beta chain) was seen a few times. Its antigen is still unknown. The sample originates from a study of regulatory T cells in long-lasting Graves disease. Study-level background: Persistent Graves' disease denoted over 5 years of antithyroid drugs plus positive TSH receptor antibodies. Study findings and constraints: Small sample size may have lowered accuracy. Tissue studied was limited to peripheral blood, excluding thyroid tissue.

Time point noted: persistent/refractory GD, antithyroid drugs over 5 years with positive TRAb. The TCR library was made from RNA that had been extracted from PBMCs in TRIzol. Criteria from the American Thyroid Association guidelines were applied to diagnose Graves' disease. The CDR3 is made up of 13 amino acids. Germline assignment: CDR1 DFQATT and CDR2 SNEGSKA (reference sequence). V was trimmed by 5 bases and J by 3 bases, leaving 14 bases between them. Investigators prepared the TCR beta libraries by applying iRepertoire HTBI primers and Arm-PCR of CDR3 regions. TCRdb fed the multiplex PCR reads into MiXCR, producing one record per CDR3 protein. The sample has approximately 470,000 distinct CDR3 sequences, more than 20% seen once; the top ten hold over 7.5%.

The source was peripheral blood mononuclear cells (PBMCs), collected when the disease was refractory, from a patient treated with antithyroid drugs. This receptor was obtained from a female donor with Graves disease. The chain employs TRBV20-1 and TRBJ2-7; D could derive from TRBD1 or TRBD2 (5 bases each). The CDR3 reads CSAAGTADYEQYF. CDR3 sequence (DNA): TGCAGTGCTGCCGGGACGGCGGACTACGAGCAGTACTTC.